Following are 13 T cell receptor beta chains from one sample sequenced in a study of tumor-infiltrating lymphocytes in oesophageal squamous cell carcinoma. From the PCR reads, TCRdb called clonotypes with MiXCR, one entry per CDR3 protein. The top ten clones hold 16% of a sample with about 15,000 distinct CDR3 sequences, about 50% of them seen once. The sequenced material came from esophageal tumor tissue. Receptor source: a male donor with esophageal squamous cell carcinoma.

The V and J genes are TRBV7-9 and TRBJ2-5, with a tentative D call TRBD2 (6 bases). The DNA end favors TRBJ2-1, so the J call may be wrong. Germline V gene sequence: CDR1 SEHNR, CDR2 FQNEAQ (reference sequence). The CDR3 runs to 16 residues. CDR3 coding DNA: TGTGCCAGCAGCCCCGAGGACTACCTAGCCTACAATGAGCAGTTCTTC. This encodes CASSPEDYLAYNEQFF.

The gene calls are TRBV7-2 and TRBJ2-2; 10 nucleotides agree with TRBD2. Losses at the gene ends were 5 bases for V and 7 bases for J; bases not matched to a gene: 10. This CDR3 region has 16 residues. The V gene's germline CDR1 is SGHTA and CDR2 FQGNSA. The DNA for the CDR3 is TGTGCCAGCAGCCGACTAGCGGGCCGGATGAACGGGGAGCTGTTTTTT. It is translated as CASSRLAGRMNGELFF.

The chain links TRBV7-3 to TRBJ2-4; D possibly matches TRBD1 or TRBD2 (6 bases each). Germline V gene data show CDR1 as SGHTA and CDR2 as FQGTGA. V was trimmed by 2 bases and J by 0 bases, leaving 23 bases between them. This CDR3 spans 20 amino acids. The CDR3 DNA follows: TGTGCCAGCAGCTTAGAAATGGGGGCGGACTATATAATAGCCAAAAACATTCAGTACTTC. Amino acid sequence: CASSLEMGADYIIAKNIQYF.

This clonotype has only a few counts. The chain links TRBV7-3 to TRBJ2-7; 8 bases fit TRBD2. The CDR3 covers 13 residues. The germline gives CDR1 SGHTA, CDR2 FQGTGA. The V segment lost 2 bases and the J segment 5 bases; nucleotides outside the gene matches: 2. The CDR3 sequence is CASSLAGGHEQYF. In nucleotides, the CDR3 is TGTGCCAGCAGCTTAGCGGGAGGACACGAGCAGTACTTC.

This clonotype was detected ten times or more. At one end, the junction sequence differs from germline, possibly due to a read error. The chain combines TRBV5-4 with TRBJ2-3; D gene ambiguous. The CDR3 has 12 residues. Germline V gene data show CDR1 as SGHNT and CDR2 as YYREEE (reference sequence). The CDR3 region is CASSLYPDTQYF. CDR3 sequence (DNA): TGCGCCAGCAGCTTGTACCCAGATACGCAGTATTTT.

As regards this clonotype: The CDR3 ends on some other residue instead of the conserved phenylalanine or tryptophan, so this is likely a read error. The DNA is omitted, as the CDR3 cannot be located on it reliably, and the CDR3 follows TCRdb's listing. The V gene is TRBV7-4, the J gene TRBJ1-1; TRBD1, as called in the table, went unchecked against the DNA. The CDR3 extends over 16 residues, inclusive of both ends. Germline V gives CDR1 SGHVT, CDR2 SQSDAQ. CDR3: CASSEGRGWETQYFGP.

The rearrangement links TRBV7-2 to TRBJ1-2, with 8 bases identical to TRBD1. The germline CDR1 and CDR2 sequences are SGHTA and FQGNSA. The J segment lost 8 bases and the V segment lost 1 base, leaving 3 bases of the junction unmatched. The CDR3 covers 13 residues. The CDR3 DNA is TGTGCCAGCAGCTTAGACAGGGGGGGGGGCTACACCTTC. This encodes CASSLDRGGGYTF.

This clonotype is a singleton in its sample. This CDR3 is missing its conserved last phenylalanine or tryptophan, likely due to a read error. The limits of the CDR3 on the DNA are not certain, so only TCRdb's listed CDR3 is given. The V and J genes are TRBV7-4 and TRBJ2-3; the table's D gene call, TRBD2, was not cross checked with the DNA. Including both end residues, the CDR3 is 18 amino acids long. From germline, CDR1 is SGHVT and CDR2 SQSDAQ. Here the CDR3 reads CVTRRASGRGGNEQFFGP.

The gene calls are TRBV7-2 and TRBJ1-6; D unclear. The CDR3 extends over 14 amino acids. Germline V gene sequence: CDR1 SGHTA, CDR2 FQGNSA. V lost 2 bases and J 10 bases, leaving 12 bases between the germline ends. DNA for the CDR3: TGTGCCAGCAGCTTAAGCCCAGCAGCCTCACCCCTCCACTTT. It yields the protein CASSLSPAASPLHF. The complete variable domain, with remaining parts taken from reference TRBV7-2 and TRBJ1-6, reads GAGVSQSPSNKVTEKGKDVELRCDPISGHTALYWYRQSLGQGLEFLIYFQGNSAPDKSGLPSDRFSAERTGGSVSTLTIQRTQQEDSAVYLCASSLSPAASPLHFGNGTRLTVT.

This clonotype came up a few times. The chain has TRBV7-3 and TRBJ1-1, with TRBD1 matching over 7 bases. V gave up 4 bases and J gave up 3 bases; unmatched junction bases: 2. Germline V gene sequence: CDR1 SGHTA, CDR2 FQGTGA. This CDR3 spans 13 amino acids. The CDR3 here is CASSWTGDTEAFF. The CDR3 nucleotides are TGTGCCAGCAGCTGGACAGGCGACACTGAAGCTTTCTTT.

This clonotype was counted between two and nine times. The gene calls are TRBV7-6 and TRBJ2-1; D gene ambiguous. Germline assignment: CDR1 SGHVS and CDR2 FNYEAQ. V was pared by 2 bases and J by 7 bases, with 12 bases between. The CDR3 contains 14 residues. The CDR3 loop is CASSLLGDSNEQFF. The CDR3 nucleotides read TGTGCCAGCAGCTTACTCGGAGATTCGAATGAGCAGTTCTTC.

This clonotype qualifies as medium-sized (0.01 to 0.1%). Compared with germline, one end of the junction differs, possibly owing to a read error. This sequence joins TRBV5-4 and TRBJ2-5; 15 bases match TRBD2. Germline CDR1 and CDR2: SGHNT and YYREEE (reference sequence). The CDR3 consists of 16 residues. CDR3 sequence reads: CASSRGLAGGRETQYF. CDR3 bases: TGCGCCAGCAGCCGGGGACTAGCGGGAGGTAGGGAGACCCAGTACTTC.

This clonotype came up a few times. CDR3 DNA: TGTGCCAGCAGCTTAGGAGGAGCGACTGGGGCCAACGTCCTGACTTTC. Translating it yields CASSLGGATGANVLTF. The chain is built from TRBV7-6 and TRBJ2-6; D gene unclear. V was cut by 1 base and J by 2 bases, with 9 bases left in between. There are 16 residues in the CDR3. Germline CDR1 reads SGHVS; CDR2 reads FNYEAQ.